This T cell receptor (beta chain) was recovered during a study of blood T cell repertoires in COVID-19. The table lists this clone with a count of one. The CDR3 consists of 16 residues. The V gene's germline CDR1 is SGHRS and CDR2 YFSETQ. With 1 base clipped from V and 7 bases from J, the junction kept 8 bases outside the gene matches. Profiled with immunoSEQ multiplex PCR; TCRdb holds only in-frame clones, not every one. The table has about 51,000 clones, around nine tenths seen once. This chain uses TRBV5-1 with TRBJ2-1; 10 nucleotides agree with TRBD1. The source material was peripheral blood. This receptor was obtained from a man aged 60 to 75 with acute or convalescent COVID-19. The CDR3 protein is CASSLSRQGALNEQFF. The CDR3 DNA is TGCGCCAGCAGCTTGTCTAGACAGGGGGCGCTGAATGAGCAGTTCTTC.